This entry lists 29 T cell receptor beta chains sequenced from one sample in a study of PD-L1 blockade in urothelial cancer. Described time point: peripheral blood 6 weeks after treatment start. Clones were sequenced by immunoSEQ multiplex PCR, and TCRdb holds only the in-frame ones, with some missing. The data contain about 120,000 clones, more than 85% of them singletons. The sample here was PBMCs, taken around atezolizumab (anti-PD-L1) treatment. The source is a man in his fifties or sixties with urothelial cancer.

The chain is built from TRBV5-4 and TRBJ2-1; no clear D. The CDR3 is made up of 13 amino acids. Trimming cost V 5 bases and J 4 bases, with 10 bases left between them. Germline V gives CDR1 SGHNT, CDR2 YYREEE (reference sequence). CDR3 in amino acids: CASRSPTYNEQFF. DNA of the CDR3: TGTGCCAGCAGGTCGCCCACTTACAATGAGCAGTTCTTC.

This clone has a handful of counts. The rearrangement joins TRBV2 to TRBJ1-4; the D gene is possibly TRBD1 (5 bases). The CDR3 has 15 residues. V gave up 1 base and J gave up 1 base, with 7 bases separating them. Germline CDR1 and CDR2: SNHLY and FYNNEI. CDR3 amino acids: CASSEGQITNEKLFF. CDR3 in DNA: TGTGCCAGCAGTGAAGGACAGATAACTAATGAAAAACTGTTTTTT.

This chain uses TRBV29-1 with TRBJ2-3; TRBD1 matches at 8 bases. This CDR3 spans 14 amino acids. Germline CDR1 and CDR2: SQVTM and ANQGSEA. V lost 5 bases, J lost 3 bases, and 7 bases stayed unmatched. Here the CDR3 reads CSVRQGFGTDTQYF. The CDR3 DNA reads TGCAGCGTTCGACAGGGGTTTGGAACAGATACGCAGTATTTT.

The chain has TRBV7-9 and TRBJ2-5; the match to TRBD2 covers 9 bases. The CDR3 has 19 residues. CDR1 SEHNR and CDR2 FQNEAQ come from the germline V gene (reference sequence). V was clipped by 1 base and J by 4 bases; unmatched bases: 16. CDR3 sequence: CASSLGVSGGTPQGETQYF. The CDR3 DNA is TGTGCCAGCAGCTTAGGGGTCAGCGGGGGGACCCCCCAAGGAGAGACCCAGTACTTC.

This chain connects TRBV5-1 to TRBJ2-1; 8 nucleotides match TRBD1. V lost 7 bases and J lost 2; bases outside the gene matches: 5. Germline CDR1 and CDR2: SGHRS and YFSETQ. CDR3 length: 14 residues. CDR3: CASLPGGAYNEQFF. Here the CDR3 DNA reads TGCGCCAGCCTCCCAGGGGGCGCCTACAATGAGCAGTTCTTC.

V and J are TRBV4-1 and TRBJ2-2, with D perhaps matching TRBD2 (6 bases). CDR3 size: 19 residues. The germline CDR1 and CDR2 sequences are MGHRA and YSYEKL. Trimming removed 0 bases from V and 7 bases from J, with 24 bases in between. The CDR3 DNA reads TGCGCCAGCAGCCAAGAAGTCAGGGAGGAGCGGAGAGGAGACGGGGAGCTGTTTTTT. It encodes CASSQEVREERRGDGELFF.

The chain recombines TRBV6-1 with TRBJ2-7, with 7 bases matching TRBD2. The CDR3 is 14 amino acids. The germline CDR1 and CDR2 sequences are MNHNS and SASEGT. J gave up 4 bases and V 0 bases, and 3 bases lay outside the gene matches. In DNA, the CDR3 is TGTGCCAGCAGTGAAGCGGGGGGGGATTACGAGCAGTACTTC. Amino acid sequence: CASSEAGGDYEQYF.

This sequence joins TRBV11-2 and TRBJ2-7; TRBD1 matches at 7 bases. V lost 3 bases and J lost 2; bases outside the gene matches: 10. This CDR3 is built from 16 residues. Looked up from germline, CDR1 is SGHAT and CDR2 is FQNNGV. The CDR3: CASSLHPPQGAYEQYF. CDR3 nucleotides: TGTGCCAGCAGCTTGCATCCTCCTCAGGGGGCCTACGAGCAGTACTTC. The variable domain in full, with the rest retrieved from reference TRBV11-2 and TRBJ2-7, is EAGVAQSPRYKIIEKRQSVAFWCNPISGHATLYWYQQILGQGPKLLIQFQNNGVVDDSQLPKDRFSAERLKGVDSTLKIQPAKLEDSAVYLCASSLHPPQGAYEQYFGPGTRLTVT.

This chain uses TRBV11-1 with TRBJ1-2; 9 positions match TRBD1. Germline V gene sequence: CDR1 SGHAT, CDR2 FQDESV (reference sequence). This CDR3 comprises 14 residues. With 0 bases clipped from V and 4 bases from J, the junction kept 0 bases outside the gene matches. The CDR3 DNA reads as TGTGCCAGCAGCTTAGCGGACAGGGGCTATGGCTACACCTTC. It codes for CASSLADRGYGYTF.

This clone was detected a few times. This chain links TRBV7-6 with TRBJ1-5; no reliable D call. The CDR3 extends over 13 amino acids. V was pared by 6 bases and J by 6 bases, with 12 bases between. CDR1 and CDR2 from the germline V gene are SGHVS and FNYEAQ. This CDR3 reads CASSQGSGQPQHF. In DNA, the CDR3 is TGTGCCAGCAGTCAAGGATCGGGTCAGCCCCAGCATTTT.

This chain uses TRBV10-3 with TRBJ2-6; D is perhaps TRBD2 (6 bases). CDR3 length equals 17 residues. The V gene's germline CDR1 is ENHRY and CDR2 SYGVKD. The V gene lost 2 bases and the J gene lost 0 bases, with 11 bases spanning the gap. The chain's CDR3 is CAISEGDGSSGANVLTF. The CDR3 DNA sequence: TGTGCCATCAGTGAGGGGGACGGGAGCTCTGGGGCCAACGTCCTGACTTTC.

The chain uses TRBV27 and TRBJ2-2; tentative D call: TRBD2 (6 bases). The germline gives CDR1 MNHEY, CDR2 SMNVEV (reference sequence). The CDR3 is 14 residues long. V shed 2 bases and J shed 4 bases, with 8 bases lying between them. DNA for the CDR3: TGTGCCAGCAGTTTAGGACTATTCACCGGGGAGCTGTTTTTT. Encoded protein: CASSLGLFTGELFF.

The V call is TRBV6-1, the J call TRBJ2-1, with D possibly being TRBD1 (5 bases). The CDR3 spans 13 residues. Per germline, CDR1 MNHNS and CDR2 SASEGT. V was clipped by 2 bases and J by 8 bases, with 10 bases between them. The CDR3 reads CASSEPQGDEQFF. In DNA form, the CDR3 reads TGTGCCAGCAGTGAACCTCAGGGCGATGAGCAGTTCTTC.

The DNA of the CDR3 is TGTGCCAGCAGCTCCGACAGGGACCCTGGGGACATTCAGTACTTC. Translation gives CASSSDRDPGDIQYF. The V and J genes are TRBV5-4 and TRBJ2-4; 7 bases align to TRBD1. CDR1 is SGHNT and CDR2 is YYREEE in the germline V gene (reference sequence). Trimming took 3 bases from V and 8 from J; bases not matched to a gene: 11. This CDR3 has 15 residues.

This clone was seen a single time. The genes are TRBV2 and TRBJ2-5; D gene unclear. The V end was cut by 7 bases, the J end by 1 base, with 7 bases between. The CDR3 has 12 amino acids. CDR1 and CDR2 (germline): SNHLY, FYNNEI. The CDR3 reads CASKWAQETQYF. The DNA for the CDR3 is TGTGCCAGCAAGTGGGCCCAAGAGACCCAGTACTTC.

This chain joins TRBV19 and TRBJ2-3; 8 bases align to TRBD1. Looked up from germline, CDR1 is LNHDA and CDR2 is SQIVND (reference sequence). This CDR3 spans 15 amino acids. After removal of 3 bases from V and 3 bases from J, the junction contained 5 bases not matched to a gene. The CDR3 spells CASSMSRGQTDTQYF. CDR3 coding DNA: TGTGCCAGTAGTATGAGCAGGGGGCAGACAGATACGCAGTATTTT.

The rearrangement joins TRBV29-1 to TRBJ2-5, with no clear D. Germline V lookup: CDR1 SQVTM, CDR2 ANQGSEA. Trimming left V 6 bases short and J 2 bases short, with 13 bases between. The CDR3 contains 13 residues. The CDR3 DNA sequence: TGCAGCGTGCTGAGGTCCACACAAGAGACCCAGTACTTC. Protein product: CSVLRSTQETQYF.

The V call is TRBV7-2, the J call TRBJ2-1; tentatively, D is TRBD2 (6 bases). The germline V gene encodes CDR1 SGHTA and CDR2 FQGNSA. Trimming removed 4 bases at V and 4 bases at J, with 14 bases between. CDR3 length: 15 residues. CDR3 DNA: TGTGCCAGCAGCTCCCGCGGGACCACTTACAATGAGCAGTTCTTC. Its protein is CASSSRGTTYNEQFF.

This clone was observed a handful of times. This chain joins TRBV23-1 and TRBJ1-4, with no clear D. TRBV23-1 is an ORF for which the function is uncertain. Trimming took off 3 bases at V and 4 bases at J, with 3 bases between the two ends. The CDR3 is 12 residues long. The CDR3 is CASSHHNEKLFF. CDR3 nucleotide sequence: TGCGCCAGCAGTCACCATAATGAAAAACTGTTTTTT.

The chain recombines TRBV5-1 with TRBJ1-5; a weak D match, TRBD1 (5 bases). From germline, CDR1 is SGHRS and CDR2 YFSETQ. This CDR3 is built from 15 residues. Trimming took 3 bases from V and 2 from J, leaving 12 bases between them. As DNA, the CDR3 is TGCGCCAGCAGCTCACAGGTGGCCGGCAATCAGCCCCAGCATTTT. It is translated as CASSSQVAGNQPQHF.

The chain uses TRBV20-1 and TRBJ2-3; no firm D call. The V end was cut by 5 bases, the J end by 5 bases, with 8 bases between. CDR3 length equals 11 residues. Germline-derived CDR1 and CDR2 are DFQATT and SNEGSKA (reference sequence). In DNA, the CDR3 is TGCAGTGCTCGGCCGGGAGATACGCAGTATTTT. It specifies CSARPGDTQYF.

The chain couples TRBV5-4 to TRBJ2-1, with D maybe TRBD2 (5 bases). The CDR3 runs 14 residues. Germline V lookup: CDR1 SGHNT, CDR2 YYREEE (reference sequence). The V and J ends lost 4 bases and 5 bases respectively, with 13 bases between them. As DNA, the CDR3 is TGTGCCAGCAGCCTCGGACTGGAAAACAATGAGCAGTTCTTC. Its protein product is CASSLGLENNEQFF.

V is TRBV5-6 and J is TRBJ2-2; weak D call: TRBD2 (5 bases). Per the germline V gene, CDR1 is SGHDT and CDR2 is YYEEEE. This CDR3 is built from 17 residues. Trimming took off 0 bases at V and 4 bases at J, with 16 bases between the two ends. The CDR3 here is CASSLASAARGTGELFF. Written as DNA, the CDR3 is TGTGCCAGCAGCTTGGCGTCAGCTGCTCGGGGCACCGGGGAGCTGTTTTTT.

The chain recombines TRBV27 with TRBJ2-5, with 7 bases aligning to TRBD1. This CDR3 has 14 residues. The junction had 4 bases not matched to a gene; V was cut back by 4 bases and J by 2 bases. The V gene's germline CDR1 is MNHEY and CDR2 SMNVEV (reference sequence). The CDR3 protein is CASSYRTGQETQYF. As DNA, the CDR3 is TGTGCCAGCAGTTACAGGACAGGACAAGAGACCCAGTACTTC.

This clone was observed a few times. V and J are TRBV7-3 and TRBJ1-1; TRBD1 might be the D (6 bases). The germline gives CDR1 SGHTA, CDR2 FQGTGA. Trimming took off 6 bases at V and 2 bases at J, with 16 bases between the two ends. CDR3 length: 15 residues. The CDR3 DNA follows: TGTGCCAGCAGTCTTTGGGACATAGCAAACACTGAAGCTTTCTTT. Its protein is CASSLWDIANTEAFF.

The rearrangement links TRBV6-5 to TRBJ2-1; 9 bases are a match to TRBD1. CDR1 is MNHEY, CDR2 SVGAGI, per germline. V lost 6 bases to trimming and J lost 7 bases; unmatched junction nucleotides: 10. The CDR3 consists of 15 residues. CDR3 protein: CASSFSDRGRNEQFF. The CDR3, as DNA: TGTGCCAGCAGCTTTTCTGACAGGGGGAGGAATGAGCAGTTCTTC.

The chain combines TRBV29-1 with TRBJ1-3; D not certain. Trimming took 3 bases from V and 4 from J, leaving 4 bases between them. CDR3 length equals 11 residues. CDR1 is SQVTM, CDR2 ANQGSEA, per germline. The CDR3 sequence: CSVERGNTIYF. The CDR3 nucleotides read TGCAGCGTTGAGCGAGGAAACACCATATATTTT.

The gene calls are TRBV5-1 and TRBJ2-7; TRBD1 agrees at 7 bases. CDR1 and CDR2 (germline): SGHRS, YFSETQ. V lost 6 bases to trimming and J lost 5 bases; unmatched junction nucleotides: 20. CDR3 size: 17 residues. The CDR3 reads CASTRENKQGNNHEQYF. The DNA of the CDR3 is TGCGCCAGCACTCGCGAGAATAAACAGGGGAACAACCACGAGCAGTACTTC.

As regards this clone: The sample contains more than one DNA sequence encoding this CDR3. The chain uses TRBV5-1 and TRBJ2-5; D is possibly TRBD2 (6 bases). V dropped 0 bases and J dropped 2 bases, with 11 bases sitting between them. This CDR3 spans 15 amino acids. CDR1 and CDR2 (germline): SGHRS, YFSETQ. CDR3 region: CASSLAGGSQETQYF. DNA of the CDR3: TGCGCCAGCAGCTTGGCCGGGGGATCTCAAGAGACCCAGTACTTC. Drawing the rest from reference TRBV5-1 and TRBJ2-5, the complete variable domain is KAGVTQTPRYLIKTRGQQVTLSCSPISGHRSVSWYQQTPGQGLQFLFEYFSETQRNKGNFPGRFSGRQFSNSRSEMNVSTLELGDSALYLCASSLAGGSQETQYFGPGTRLLVL.